This T cell receptor (beta chain) comes out of a study of PD-1 blockade in classical Hodgkin lymphoma. Sequenced by immunoSEQ multiplex PCR; TCRdb stores in-frame clones only, minus some. The top ten clones hold under 13% of a sample with roughly 60,000 clones, about 89% of them seen once. The CDR3 is 14 amino acids. V was pared by 4 bases and J by 3 bases, with 11 bases between. Germline V gene sequence: CDR1 SGHRS, CDR2 YFSETQ. Time point in this sample: cycle 4 day 1 (C4D1), after more than five weeks of nivolumab. All trial patients relapsed after autologous stem cell transplantation. The study, taken as a whole, reports: CD4+ but not CD8+ TCR diversity rose significantly by C4D1. Prior therapy or disease activity may underlie the repertoire differences, whose causes remain undefined. The study reported lower baseline TCR diversity in newly diagnosed patients than in healthy donors.

Of note for this clone: The antigen is unknown.

The TCR sequence derives from a human donor with classical Hodgkin lymphoma. Sequencing used peripheral blood mononuclear cells (PBMCs), obtained before the fourth cycle of nivolumab. The chain joins TRBV5-1 to TRBJ1-5; the D gene is possibly TRBD1 (5 bases). In DNA form, the CDR3 reads TGCGCCAGCAGCGTGGAGGGGCTCAATCAGCCCCAGCATTTT. This gives the protein CASSVEGLNQPQHF. The variable domain in full, with the rest retrieved from reference TRBV5-1 and TRBJ1-5, is KAGVTQTPRYLIKTRGQQVTLSCSPISGHRSVSWYQQTPGQGLQFLFEYFSETQRNKGNFPGRFSGRQFSNSRSEMNVSTLELGDSALYLCASSVEGLNQPQHFGDGTRLSIL.